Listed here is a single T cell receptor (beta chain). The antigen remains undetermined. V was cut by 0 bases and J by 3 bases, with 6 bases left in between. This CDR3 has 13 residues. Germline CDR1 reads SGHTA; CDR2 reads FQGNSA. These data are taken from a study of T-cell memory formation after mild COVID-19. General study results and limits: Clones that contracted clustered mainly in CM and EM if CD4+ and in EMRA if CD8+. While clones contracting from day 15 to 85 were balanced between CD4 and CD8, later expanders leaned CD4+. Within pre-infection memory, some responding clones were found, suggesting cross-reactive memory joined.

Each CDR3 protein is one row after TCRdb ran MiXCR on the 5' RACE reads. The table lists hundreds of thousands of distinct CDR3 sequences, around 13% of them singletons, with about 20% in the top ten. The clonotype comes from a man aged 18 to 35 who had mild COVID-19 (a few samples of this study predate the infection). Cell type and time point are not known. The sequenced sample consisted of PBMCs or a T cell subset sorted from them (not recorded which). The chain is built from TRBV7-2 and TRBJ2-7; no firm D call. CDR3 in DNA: TGTGCCAGCAGCTTAGCACGGATCTACGAGCAGTACTTC. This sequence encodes CASSLARIYEQYF. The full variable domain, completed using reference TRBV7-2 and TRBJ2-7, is GAGVSQSPSNKVTEKGKDVELRCDPISGHTALYWYRQSLGQGLEFLIYFQGNSAPDKSGLPSDRFSAERTGGSVSTLTIQRTQQEDSAVYLCASSLARIYEQYFGPGTRLTVT.